These 30 T cell receptor beta chains came from one sample sequenced in a study of siplizumab effects on memory and regulatory T cells. Libraries were prepared by immunoSEQ multiplex PCR; TCRdb keeps only in-frame clonotypes and omits some of them. This table has roughly 100,000 clones, over 90% appearing once. Sequenced input: Tregs sorted from blood. These receptors originate from a human donor in good health.

The CDR3 spells CASSLTSGYEQYF. DNA of the CDR3: TGCGCCAGCAGCTTGACATCGGGCTACGAGCAGTACTTC. The chain carries TRBV5-1 and TRBJ2-7; the D is unclear. The length of the CDR3 is 13 residues. Germline CDR1 and CDR2: SGHRS and YFSETQ. The germline V and J ends were trimmed by 1 base and 3 bases, with 8 bases remaining between them.

The J gene is TRBJ2-7, the V gene TRBV2; weak D call: TRBD2 (5 bases). V lost 6 bases and J 7 bases, leaving 19 bases between the germline ends. This CDR3 has 14 residues. From germline, CDR1 is SNHLY and CDR2 FYNNEI. DNA for the CDR3: TGTGCCAGCAGCCGGGGTTACTTAGGTTGGGAGCAGTACTTC. Its translation is CASSRGYLGWEQYF.

This sequence joins TRBV5-6 and TRBJ1-1; D is unresolved. The CDR3 is 15 amino acids. Germline CDR1 and CDR2: SGHDT and YYEEEE. Trimming removed 1 base at V and 4 bases at J, with 14 bases between. CDR3 sequence (DNA): TGTGCCAGCAGCTTGTCCTTCACTCTAGCCACTGAAGCTTTCTTT. Encoded protein: CASSLSFTLATEAFF.

In nucleotides, the CDR3 is TGTGCCAGCAGGCCGGCAGGGGAGAGCTATGGCTACACCTTC. This sequence encodes CASRPAGESYGYTF. V is TRBV27 and J is TRBJ1-2; D is perhaps TRBD1 (6 bases). CDR3 length: 14 amino acids. The germline gives CDR1 MNHEY, CDR2 SMNVEV (reference sequence). Between the trimmed V and J ends, which lost 6 bases and 4 bases, there was a span of 15 bases.

This chain links TRBV30 with TRBJ1-1, with no clear D. The CDR3 consists of 13 residues. Trimming stripped 6 bases from V and 0 bases from J, with 11 bases between. CDR1 is GTSNPN and CDR2 is SVGIG in the germline V gene (reference sequence). The CDR3 DNA reads TGTGCCTGCCCCGCCCCAATGAACACTGAAGCTTTCTTT. Protein: CACPAPMNTEAFF.

This clone appeared a single time. The chain has TRBV6-1 and TRBJ1-2; possible D gene TRBD1, 5 bases. V was cut by 1 base and J by 5 bases, with 11 bases left in between. Germline CDR1 reads MNHNS; CDR2 reads SASEGT. The CDR3 totals 14 residues. This CDR3 is CASSEGLGGYGYTF. The CDR3 region has the DNA TGTGCCAGCAGTGAAGGGTTGGGGGGGTATGGCTACACCTTC.

This chain joins TRBV6-1 and TRBJ2-7; D is uncertain. Trimming left V 6 bases short and J 2 bases short, with 14 bases between. CDR3 length equals 14 residues. Germline V gene data show CDR1 as MNHNS and CDR2 as SASEGT. The CDR3 region has the DNA TGTGCCAGCAGAGGGCCTCCAGCACCCTACGAGCAGTACTTC. Its translation is CASRGPPAPYEQYF.

The V call is TRBV28, the J call TRBJ1-3; D unclear. The CDR3 sequence is 11 residues long. Germline V lookup: CDR1 MDHEN, CDR2 SYDVKM. Trimming took 5 bases from V and 6 from J, leaving 5 bases between them. The CDR3 loop reads CASSRVNTIYF. The CDR3 DNA follows: TGTGCCAGCAGTAGGGTAAACACCATATATTTT.

The rearrangement uses TRBV9 and TRBJ1-1; no firm D call. V gave up 0 bases and J gave up 0 bases, with 9 bases separating them. This CDR3 is 15 amino acids long. CDR1 is SGDLS, CDR2 YYNGEE, per germline. The CDR3 DNA reads as TGTGCCAGCAGCGTAGATATAGGAGTGAACACTGAAGCTTTCTTT. Its translation is CASSVDIGVNTEAFF.

The V and J genes are TRBV7-2 and TRBJ2-5; 9 bases are shared with TRBD2. V was clipped by 2 bases and J by 1 base; unmatched bases: 5. The CDR3 consists of 16 residues. The V gene's germline CDR1 is SGHTA and CDR2 FQGNSA. CDR3 in DNA: TGTGCCAGCAGCTTACGGCGGACTAGCGCCCAAGAGACCCAGTACTTC. It is translated as CASSLRRTSAQETQYF.

This clone was observed a few times. The chain recombines TRBV27 with TRBJ1-6; TRBD1 matches 7 bases. V was clipped by 6 bases and J by 10 bases; unmatched bases: 6. CDR3 size: 13 residues. CDR1 and CDR2 from the germline V gene are MNHEY and SMNVEV (reference sequence). The CDR3 nucleotides are TGTGCCAGCAGATCGAACAGGGGATCACCCCTCCACTTT. Translation: CASRSNRGSPLHF.

The chain has TRBV5-6 and TRBJ2-7, with D possibly being TRBD1 (6 bases). CDR3 length: 12 residues. Trimming took 5 bases from V and 2 from J, leaving 8 bases between them. The germline gives CDR1 SGHDT, CDR2 YYEEEE. The CDR3 coding sequence is TGTGCCAGCAGTCAGGGGACCTACGAGCAGTACTTC. This translates into CASSQGTYEQYF.

V and J are TRBV27 and TRBJ2-5; the match to TRBD1 covers 7 bases. The CDR3 consists of 13 residues. From germline, CDR1 is MNHEY and CDR2 SMNVEV (reference sequence). The J segment lost 2 bases and the V segment lost 3 bases, leaving 0 bases of the junction unmatched. In DNA, the CDR3 is TGTGCCAGCAGTTTCAGGGGGCAAGAGACCCAGTACTTC. As protein: CASSFRGQETQYF.

The chain recombines TRBV6-5 with TRBJ2-1; 10 bases are shared with TRBD1. Germline CDR1 reads MNHEY; CDR2 reads SVGAGI. The V gene end was trimmed by 2 bases and the J gene end by 9 bases; junction bases not matched to a gene: 10. The CDR3 runs to 16 residues. The CDR3 DNA reads TGTGCCAGCAGTTACCTCGGGACAGGGGATGAGGGTGAGCAGTTCTTC. The encoded protein is CASSYLGTGDEGEQFF.

J is TRBJ2-7 and V is TRBV7-9; a possible D gene is TRBD2 (7 bases). Per the germline V gene, CDR1 is SEHNR and CDR2 is FQNEAQ (reference sequence). Trimming removed 2 bases from V and 4 bases from J, with 12 bases in between. The CDR3 contains 14 residues. Written as DNA, the CDR3 is TGTGCCAGCAGCTTACGGGGGGCCGCGTACGAGCAGTACTTC. It specifies CASSLRGAAYEQYF.

The chain links TRBV5-1 to TRBJ1-1; no clear D. Trimming cost V 5 bases and J 1 base, with 15 bases left between them. This CDR3 has 15 amino acids. CDR1 is SGHRS and CDR2 is YFSETQ in the germline V gene. CDR3 sequence (DNA): TGCGCCAGCAGTCCCTCTGTAGAGAGGAACACTGAAGCTTTCTTT. Translated, it gives CASSPSVERNTEAFF.

J is TRBJ2-1 and V is TRBV9; TRBD1 is a possible D gene (6 bases). This CDR3 contains 16 residues. Germline V gene lookup returns CDR1 SGDLS and CDR2 YYNGEE. Deletions cut 0 bases from V and 10 bases from J, with 20 bases between. The CDR3 loop is CASSVVDRPLRGEQFF. CDR3 bases: TGTGCCAGCAGCGTAGTCGACAGGCCGTTGAGAGGGGAGCAGTTCTTC.

The chain combines TRBV4-2 with TRBJ1-6; the D gene is possibly TRBD1 (6 bases). This CDR3 has 13 residues. CDR1 LGHNA and CDR2 YNFKEQ come from the germline V gene. V lost 3 bases and J 8 bases, leaving 8 bases between the germline ends. CDR3 DNA sequence: TGTGCCAGCAGCCAGGGGGCAGATTCACCCCTCCACTTT. Its protein is CASSQGADSPLHF.

The chain has TRBV30 and TRBJ1-6; TRBD1 aligns across 11 bases. The CDR3 is made up of 14 amino acids. Germline-derived CDR1 and CDR2 are GTSNPN and SVGIG (reference sequence). V gave up 2 bases and J gave up 8 bases; unmatched junction bases: 2. The chain's CDR3 is CAWSTGQGDSPLHF. For the CDR3, the DNA is TGTGCCTGGAGTACGGGACAGGGGGATTCACCCCTCCACTTT.

This chain joins TRBV14 and TRBJ2-3; 7 nucleotides line up with TRBD1. V shed 4 bases, J shed 0 bases, and the junction held 4 bases outside the gene matches. Per germline, CDR1 SGHDN and CDR2 FVKESK. The CDR3 totals 15 residues. The CDR3 DNA reads TGTGCCAGCAGCCGGGGGACAGTTAGCACAGATACGCAGTATTTT. Translated, it gives CASSRGTVSTDTQYF.

This clone has a single count. This rearrangement joins TRBV4-1 to TRBJ1-6, with D maybe TRBD1 (6 bases). CDR3 size: 17 residues. V lost 3 bases, J lost 8 bases, and 20 bases lay in between. CDR1 is MGHRA, CDR2 YSYEKL, per germline. CDR3 bases: TGCGCCAGCAGCCATCAGGGGTCCGCGATGGTGGATTCACCCCTCCACTTT. This gives the protein CASSHQGSAMVDSPLHF.

J is TRBJ1-4 and V is TRBV6-5; D not certain. Germline CDR1 and CDR2: MNHEY and SVGAGI. V dropped 0 bases and J dropped 10 bases, with 9 bases sitting between them. This CDR3 region has 13 residues. As DNA, the CDR3 is TGTGCCAGCAGTTACTCTCGGGGTGGAAAACTGTTTTTT. Translated, it gives CASSYSRGGKLFF.

The chain carries TRBV18 and TRBJ1-2; possibly TRBD1 for D (5 bases). The CDR3 has 13 residues. Trimming removed 6 bases at V and 14 bases at J, with 22 bases between. Germline CDR1 is KGHSH and CDR2 is LQKENI. The CDR3 reads CASSPDILARWTF. CDR3 DNA: TGTGCCAGCTCCCCGGACATCCTGGCCCGCTGGACCTTC.

This clone was seen a single time. In DNA form, the CDR3 reads TGTGCCAGCAGCTTACCAGGACAGGTCAATCAGCCCCAGCATTTT. Protein product: CASSLPGQVNQPQHF. The chain carries TRBV7-2 and TRBJ1-5; TRBD1 matches at 7 bases. The CDR3 totals 15 residues. Looked up from germline, CDR1 is SGHTA and CDR2 is FQGNSA. V trimming: 2 bases; J trimming: 3 bases; junction bases outside the gene matches: 4.

This clone has just a few counts. The V gene is TRBV18, the J gene TRBJ2-6; D is unclear. Germline V CDR1 and CDR2: KGHSH, LQKENI. V was pared by 0 bases and J by 1 base, with 4 bases between. The CDR3 length is 15 residues. CDR3 sequence: CASSPPKSGANVLTF. The CDR3 coding sequence is TGTGCCAGCTCACCACCGAAGTCTGGGGCCAACGTCCTGACTTTC.

The chain uses TRBV27 and TRBJ2-1; D is possibly TRBD2 (6 bases). V lost 8 bases, J lost 6 bases, and 17 bases lay in between. The CDR3 runs 14 residues. The germline V gene encodes CDR1 MNHEY and CDR2 SMNVEV (reference sequence). CDR3 sequence (DNA): TGTGCCAGCTCCCGCGGGACCGAAGTCAATGAGCAGTTCTTC. Protein product: CASSRGTEVNEQFF.

This chain uses TRBV7-8 with TRBJ1-6; 7 bases line up with TRBD1. From germline, CDR1 is SGHVS and CDR2 FQNEAQ. The CDR3 runs to 13 residues. V trimming: 5 bases; J trimming: 10 bases; junction bases outside the gene matches: 5. The CDR3 loop is CASSDRVWSPLHF. The CDR3 DNA reads as TGTGCCAGCAGCGACAGGGTCTGGTCACCCCTCCACTTT.

Of note for this clone: The sample has other DNA sequences that encode this CDR3 too. The chain couples TRBV6-6 to TRBJ1-5; D remains unclear. Trimming removed 9 bases from V and 7 bases from J, with 19 bases in between. The CDR3 totals 14 residues. Per germline, CDR1 MNHNY and CDR2 SVGAGI (reference sequence). In DNA, the CDR3 is TGTGCCAGTCGGGATCCTCCCGGTGGCCAGCCCCAGCATTTT. It codes for CASRDPPGGQPQHF.

The genes are TRBV6-1 and TRBJ2-1, with 10 positions matching TRBD2. J lost 7 bases, V lost 2 bases, and 17 bases had no gene match. CDR1 and CDR2 (germline): MNHNS, SASEGT. The CDR3 has 19 residues. This CDR3 is CASSELELPLAGRKNEQFF. For the CDR3, the DNA is TGTGCCAGCAGTGAATTGGAACTGCCACTAGCGGGGAGAAAGAATGAGCAGTTCTTC.

The chain uses TRBV5-8 and TRBJ2-1; no firm D call. Germline V gene lookup returns CDR1 SGHTS and CDR2 YDEGEE. The CDR3 runs 11 residues. Trimming shortened V by 6 bases and J by 8 bases, and 9 bases separated the two germline ends. The CDR3 DNA reads as TGTGCCAGCACCCTTCGCCATGAGCAGTTCTTC. It encodes CASTLRHEQFF.